These 5 T cell receptor beta chains originate from one sample sequenced in a study of blood T cell repertoires in COVID-19. TCRdb's table, derived via immunoSEQ multiplex PCR, lists solely in-frame clones and lacks some. The top ten clones hold around two fifths of a sample with tens of thousands of clones, roughly 83% of them seen once. The sample was peripheral blood. The receptors derive from a man older than 75 with acute or convalescent COVID-19.

V usage is TRBV4-1 and J usage is TRBJ2-5; 11 bases line up with TRBD1. Germline V gives CDR1 MGHRA, CDR2 YSYEKL. The CDR3 is 15 amino acids. Trimming cost V 0 bases and J 4 bases; bases outside gene matches: 1. CDR3 sequence (DNA): TGCGCCAGCAGCCAAGACGGGACAGGGGGAGAGACCCAGTACTTC. It yields the protein CASSQDGTGGETQYF.

V gene TRBV28 combines with J gene TRBJ1-2, with 7 positions matching TRBD1. Trimming took 1 base from V and 4 from J; bases not matched to a gene: 9. Per germline, CDR1 MDHEN and CDR2 SYDVKM. The CDR3 has 16 residues. CDR3 amino acids: CASSLSSVQGGYGYTF. CDR3 bases: TGTGCCAGCAGTTTATCCTCGGTGCAGGGGGGCTATGGCTACACCTTC.

The chain uses TRBV6-2 or TRBV6-3 and TRBJ1-2, with 8 bases aligning to TRBD1. Germline assignment: CDR1 MNHEY and CDR2 SVGEGT. This CDR3 spans 15 amino acids. With V trimmed by 5 bases and J by 7 bases, 12 bases remained unmatched. The CDR3 DNA reads as TGTGCCAGCAGTGCCCGAACCAGGGGGCCAGGTGGCTACACCTTC. Its translation is CASSARTRGPGGYTF.

The chain combines TRBV9 with TRBJ1-3, with 7 bases identical to TRBD1. The J segment lost 0 bases and the V segment lost 2 bases, leaving 8 bases of the junction unmatched. From germline, CDR1 is SGDLS and CDR2 YYNGEE. The CDR3 totals 17 residues. The DNA for the CDR3 is TGTGCCAGCAGCGTTACAGGGGACCTCCGCTCTGGAAACACCATATATTTT. Translation: CASSVTGDLRSGNTIYF.

The V and J genes are TRBV5-1 and TRBJ2-1; 13 bases are shared with TRBD2. The CDR3 totals 17 residues. The V gene's germline CDR1 is SGHRS and CDR2 YFSETQ. With V trimmed by 0 bases and J by 5 bases, 5 bases remained unmatched. DNA for the CDR3: TGCGCCAGCAGCTTGGGGCCCGGGACTAGCGGGGACAATGAGCAGTTCTTC. This encodes CASSLGPGTSGDNEQFF. Filled out from reference TRBV5-1 and TRBJ2-1, the complete variable domain reads KAGVTQTPRYLIKTRGQQVTLSCSPISGHRSVSWYQQTPGQGLQFLFEYFSETQRNKGNFPGRFSGRQFSNSRSEMNVSTLELGDSALYLCASSLGPGTSGDNEQFFGPGTRLTVL.